What follows is one TCR beta chain and its context. As originally analysed: Estimates of nucleated cell counts were drawn from the amplification of reference gene primers. Generated by immunoSEQ multiplex PCR, the TCRdb table keeps only in-frame clones and is missing some. The V and J calls and clone size are taken from that table; D and trimming were inferred from the DNA. The sample holds about 310,000 clones, more than 75% seen once. CDR1 SGDLS and CDR2 YYNGEE come from the germline V gene. Trimming took 0 bases from V and 3 from J; bases not matched to a gene: 6. The CDR3 totals 15 residues. These data are taken from a study of blood T cell repertoires in COVID-19. Study in general: Samples taken during acute and convalescent COVID-19 were collected in the United States, Italy and Spain. PBMCs, B-cell-depleted T cells, or T cells were the source of the cDNA or gDNA that made up the material.

This receptor was identified in a man aged 45-65 years with active or convalescent COVID-19. What was sequenced was peripheral blood. The chain links TRBV9 to TRBJ2-7, with 7 bases matching TRBD1. CDR3 loop: CASSVEGGFGYEQYF. The CDR3, as DNA: TGTGCCAGCAGCGTAGAAGGGGGCTTCGGCTACGAGCAGTACTTC. The variable domain in full, completed from reference TRBV9 and TRBJ2-7, reads DSGVTQTPKHLITATGQRVTLRCSPRSGDLSVYWYQQSLDQGLQFLIQYYNGEERAKGNILERFSAQQFPDLHSELNLSSLELGDSALYFCASSVEGGFGYEQYFGPGTRLTVT.